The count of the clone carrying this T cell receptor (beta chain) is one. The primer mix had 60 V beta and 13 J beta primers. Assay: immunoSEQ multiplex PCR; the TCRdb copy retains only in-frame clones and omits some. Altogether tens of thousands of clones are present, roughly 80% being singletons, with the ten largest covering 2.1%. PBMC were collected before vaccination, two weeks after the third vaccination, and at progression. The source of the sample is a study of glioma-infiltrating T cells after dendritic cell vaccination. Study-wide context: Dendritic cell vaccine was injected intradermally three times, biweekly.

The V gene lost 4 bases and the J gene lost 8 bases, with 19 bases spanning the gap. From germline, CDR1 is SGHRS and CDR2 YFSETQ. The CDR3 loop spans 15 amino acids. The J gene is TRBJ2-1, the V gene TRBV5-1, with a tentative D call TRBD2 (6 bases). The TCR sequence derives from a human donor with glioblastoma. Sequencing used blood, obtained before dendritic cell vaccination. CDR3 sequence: CASSDKGTLLDEQFF. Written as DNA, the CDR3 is TGCGCCAGCAGCGACAAGGGGACTCTCTTGGATGAGCAGTTCTTC.